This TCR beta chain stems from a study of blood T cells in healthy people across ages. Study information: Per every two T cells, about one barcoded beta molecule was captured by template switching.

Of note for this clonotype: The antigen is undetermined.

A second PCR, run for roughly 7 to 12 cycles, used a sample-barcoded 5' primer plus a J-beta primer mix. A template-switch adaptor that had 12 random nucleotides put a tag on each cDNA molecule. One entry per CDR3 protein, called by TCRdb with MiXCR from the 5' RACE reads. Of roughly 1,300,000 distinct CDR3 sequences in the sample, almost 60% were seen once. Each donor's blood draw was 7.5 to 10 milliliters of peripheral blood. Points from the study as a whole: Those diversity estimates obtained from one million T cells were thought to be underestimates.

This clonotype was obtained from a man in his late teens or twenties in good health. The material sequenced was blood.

As DNA, the CDR3 is TGCGCCAGCAGCCTGGTCGGAAGAGACGGGGAGCTGTTTTTT. It yields the protein CASSLVGRDGELFF. This sequence joins TRBV4-1 and TRBJ2-2; D call uncertain. This CDR3 region has 14 residues. V lost 4 bases to trimming and J lost 7 bases, with 13 bases between them. Germline CDR1 and CDR2: MGHRA and YSYEKL.